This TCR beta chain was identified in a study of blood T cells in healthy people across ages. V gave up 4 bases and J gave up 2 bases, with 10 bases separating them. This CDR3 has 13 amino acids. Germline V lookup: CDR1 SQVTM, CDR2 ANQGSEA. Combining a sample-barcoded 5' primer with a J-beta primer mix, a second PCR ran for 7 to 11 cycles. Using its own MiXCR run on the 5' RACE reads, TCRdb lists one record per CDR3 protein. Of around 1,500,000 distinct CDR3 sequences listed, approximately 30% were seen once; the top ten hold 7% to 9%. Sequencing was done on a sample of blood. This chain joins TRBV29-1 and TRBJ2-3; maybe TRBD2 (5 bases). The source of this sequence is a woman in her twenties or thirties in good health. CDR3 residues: CSVGAVLTDTQYF. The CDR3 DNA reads TGCAGCGTTGGAGCGGTCCTCACAGATACGCAGTATTTT.